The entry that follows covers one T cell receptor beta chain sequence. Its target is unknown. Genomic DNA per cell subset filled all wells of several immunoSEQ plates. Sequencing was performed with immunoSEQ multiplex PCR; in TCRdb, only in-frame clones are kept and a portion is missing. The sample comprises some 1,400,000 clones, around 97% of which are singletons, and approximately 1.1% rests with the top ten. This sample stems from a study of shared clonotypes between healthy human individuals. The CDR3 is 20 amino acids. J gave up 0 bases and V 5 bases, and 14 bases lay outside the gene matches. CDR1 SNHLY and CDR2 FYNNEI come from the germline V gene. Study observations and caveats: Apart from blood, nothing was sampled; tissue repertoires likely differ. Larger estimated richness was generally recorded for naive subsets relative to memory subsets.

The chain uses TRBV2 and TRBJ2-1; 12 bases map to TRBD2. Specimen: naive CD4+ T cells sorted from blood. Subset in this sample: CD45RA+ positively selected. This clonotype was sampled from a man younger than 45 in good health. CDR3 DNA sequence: TGTGCCAGCAGTCAACTAAGAATGACTAGCGGGAGCCTCTCCTACAATGAGCAGTTCTTC. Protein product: CASSQLRMTSGSLSYNEQFF.